This T cell receptor (beta chain) was found in a study of CD8 T cells in Susac syndrome. Germline CDR1 reads SGHDT; CDR2 reads YYEEEE. The CDR3 runs 14 residues. V was shortened by 2 bases and J by 0 bases, with 6 bases between the two germline ends. CD8+ and CD4+ T cells from blood underwent TCR beta sequencing, which was carried out in a high-throughput format. Negative isolation yielded CD4+ and CD8+ T cells, and FACS enriched TEMRA cells. RNA totalling about 0.45 to 1 ug underwent reverse transcription with random hexamers. A multiplex approach, immunoSEQ multiplex PCR, amplified TCR beta CDR3 across 54 Vbeta and 13 Jbeta. MiXCR, run by TCRdb on the immunoSEQ multiplex PCR reads, gives a single entry per CDR3 protein. The sample shows around 220,000 distinct CDR3 sequences, more than 85% of them seen only once.

This receptor was obtained from a human donor with multiple sclerosis. This chain uses TRBV5-6 with TRBJ1-5; a possible D gene is TRBD1 (5 bases). The sequenced sample was CD8+ T cells from PBMCs. CDR3 bases: TGTGCCAGCAGCTTCGGGACTAGCAATCAGCCCCAGCATTTT. It codes for CASSFGTSNQPQHF.